This entry lists 29 T cell receptor beta chains sequenced from one sample in a study of T cell responses to AZD1222 COVID-19 vaccine. Libraries were prepared by immunoSEQ multiplex PCR; TCRdb keeps only in-frame clonotypes and omits some of them. The sample has about 120,000 clones, 92% seen once. The material sequenced was peripheral blood, taken 28 days after the second AZD1222 dose. Receptor source: an adult who received the AZD1222 COVID-19 vaccine.

The chain joins TRBV5-1 to TRBJ1-1; D is undetermined. This CDR3 contains 15 residues. CDR1 and CDR2 from the germline V gene are SGHRS and YFSETQ. The V gene lost 5 bases and the J gene lost 0 bases, with 14 bases spanning the gap. CDR3 bases: TGCGCCAGCAGAAAAAATTTACAGTTGAACACTGAAGCTTTCTTT. Encoded protein: CASRKNLQLNTEAFF. Based on the CDR3 plus reference TRBV5-1 and TRBJ1-1, the full variable domain is KAGVTQTPRYLIKTRGQQVTLSCSPISGHRSVSWYQQTPGQGLQFLFEYFSETQRNKGNFPGRFSGRQFSNSRSEMNVSTLELGDSALYLCASRKNLQLNTEAFFGQGTRLTVV.

This chain joins TRBV28 and TRBJ1-5, with TRBD1 matching over 8 bases. The CDR3 length is 15 residues. With 2 bases clipped from V and 6 bases from J, the junction kept 6 bases outside the gene matches. Germline CDR1 is MDHEN and CDR2 is SYDVKM. CDR3: CASSLLGQGTQPQHF. The DNA for the CDR3 is TGTGCCAGCAGTTTACTAGGACAGGGAACTCAGCCCCAGCATTTT.

The chain carries TRBV11-2 and TRBJ1-3; 8 bases line up with TRBD1. The CDR3 covers 16 residues. From germline, CDR1 is SGHAT and CDR2 FQNNGV. The V gene end was trimmed by 4 bases and the J gene end by 4 bases; junction bases not matched to a gene: 9. The CDR3 DNA reads as TGTGCCAGCAGCTGGGGGGACAGGACGGTCGGAAACACCATATATTTT. It specifies CASSWGDRTVGNTIYF.

This clone was seen a handful of times. The chain uses TRBV11-3 and TRBJ2-1; D is possibly TRBD2 (6 bases). The CDR3 length is 16 residues. The ends were cut back, 5 bases at V and 1 base at J, with 15 bases in the middle. The germline gives CDR1 SGHNT, CDR2 YENEEA. The CDR3 protein is CASSRAGTYSYNEQFF. The CDR3 DNA sequence: TGTGCCAGCAGCCGGGCGGGGACTTATTCCTACAATGAGCAGTTCTTC.

The count of this clone is one. This sequence joins TRBV24-1 and TRBJ2-5; maybe TRBD1 (6 bases). Germline V gives CDR1 KGHDR, CDR2 SFDVKD. V dropped 3 bases and J dropped 6 bases, with 22 bases sitting between them. The CDR3 loop spans 17 amino acids. CDR3 nucleotide sequence: TGTGCCACCAGTGATATGTCCCCCACAGGGATCAGGCAGACCCAGTACTTC. Its translation: CATSDMSPTGIRQTQYF.

This chain uses TRBV6-2 or TRBV6-3 with TRBJ1-1; 8 bases align to TRBD1. V lost 2 bases and J lost 5; bases outside the gene matches: 13. Germline CDR1 is MNHEY and CDR2 is SVGEGT. This CDR3 spans 17 amino acids. CDR3 DNA sequence: TGTGCCAGCAGTTACAGCCCGGGACAGGCCATAGGAACTGAAGCTTTCTTT. It translates to CASSYSPGQAIGTEAFF.

The gene calls are TRBV7-8 and TRBJ1-1; 9 bases fit TRBD1. The CDR3 covers 14 residues. The junction had 3 bases not matched to a gene; V was cut back by 4 bases and J by 3 bases. CDR1 and CDR2 (germline): SGHVS, FQNEAQ. DNA for the CDR3: TGTGCCAGCAGCTCCAGGACAGGGGACACTGAAGCTTTCTTT. Amino acids: CASSSRTGDTEAFF.

The rearrangement uses TRBV28 and TRBJ1-2; 9 bases line up with TRBD1. Losses at the gene ends were 5 bases for V and 1 base for J; bases not matched to a gene: 11. Per germline, CDR1 MDHEN and CDR2 SYDVKM. The CDR3 is 17 amino acids. The CDR3 DNA reads as TGTGCCAGCAGTCCCCTTTCGTTGGACAGGGGTAACTATGGCTACACCTTC. It translates to CASSPLSLDRGNYGYTF.

The chain is built from TRBV29-1 and TRBJ1-3, with D unresolved. The CDR3 covers 13 residues. The germline V gene has CDR1 SQVTM and CDR2 ANQGSEA. With 7 bases removed from V and 4 bases from J, the gap between germline ends came to 14 bases. The CDR3 DNA sequence: TGCAGCGCCTCGGCGTCCTTGGGAAACACCATATATTTT. This gives the protein CSASASLGNTIYF.

This sequence joins TRBV7-9 and TRBJ2-1, with 11 positions matching TRBD2. The trim removed 5 bases at V and 6 bases at J, leaving 9 bases unmatched. Germline CDR1 and CDR2: SEHNR and FQNEAQ (reference sequence). CDR3 length: 16 amino acids. The CDR3 region has the DNA TGTGCCAGCAGCCGGAACTTAGCGGGGGGGTTCAATGAGCAGTTCTTC. Amino acids: CASSRNLAGGFNEQFF.

This chain connects TRBV6-5 to TRBJ1-4; maybe TRBD1 (5 bases). This CDR3 contains 15 residues. Germline V CDR1 and CDR2: MNHEY, SVGAGI. V was trimmed by 2 bases and J by 0 bases, leaving 7 bases between them. In nucleotides, the CDR3 is TGTGCCAGCAGTTACGGGGGGGCAACTAATGAAAAACTGTTTTTT. Encoded protein: CASSYGGATNEKLFF.

The chain employs TRBV27 and TRBJ1-1; D gene uncertain. Trimming pared 5 bases from V and 1 base from J, leaving 8 bases between. CDR3 length equals 13 residues. Germline lookup yields CDR1 MNHEY and CDR2 SMNVEV (reference sequence). The CDR3 bases are TGTGCCAGCAGTCCCAACAAGAACACTGAAGCTTTCTTT. Its protein is CASSPNKNTEAFF.

This clone was recorded once. The J gene is TRBJ2-3, the V gene TRBV6-1; D is unclear. This CDR3 is built from 15 residues. V was cut by 2 bases and J by 3 bases, with 12 bases left in between. The germline CDR1 and CDR2 sequences are MNHNS and SASEGT. DNA for the CDR3: TGTGCCAGCAGTGAAAGTACCCCCGGGACAGATACGCAGTATTTT. Its translation: CASSESTPGTDTQYF.

This clone was recorded once. The chain couples TRBV28 to TRBJ1-5; possibly TRBD1 for D (5 bases). Per the germline V gene, CDR1 is MDHEN and CDR2 is SYDVKM. The V and J ends lost 4 bases and 2 bases respectively, with 21 bases between them. The CDR3 spans 18 residues. The CDR3 region has the DNA TGTGCCAGCAGTTCTGGGGGGGGAACGGCTTTTGGCAATCAGCCCCAGCATTTT. This gives the protein CASSSGGGTAFGNQPQHF.

The chain employs TRBV5-1 and TRBJ1-2; D gene unclear. The V and J ends lost 0 bases and 5 bases respectively, with 14 bases between them. There are 15 residues in the CDR3. The germline CDR1 and CDR2 sequences are SGHRS and YFSETQ. The DNA of the CDR3 is TGCGCCAGCAGCTTGGGATCGGTCGCCGCTTATGGCTACACCTTC. This encodes CASSLGSVAAYGYTF. Full variable domain (rest looked up from reference TRBV5-1 and TRBJ1-2): KAGVTQTPRYLIKTRGQQVTLSCSPISGHRSVSWYQQTPGQGLQFLFEYFSETQRNKGNFPGRFSGRQFSNSRSEMNVSTLELGDSALYLCASSLGSVAAYGYTFGSGTRLTVV.

The gene calls are TRBV2 and TRBJ1-1; TRBD1 matches 7 bases. With V trimmed by 6 bases and J by 3 bases, 7 bases remained unmatched. Germline V gene data show CDR1 as SNHLY and CDR2 as FYNNEI. The CDR3 is made up of 14 amino acids. The CDR3 reads CASRPQDRYTEAFF. The DNA of the CDR3 is TGTGCCAGCAGACCGCAGGACAGGTACACTGAAGCTTTCTTT.

This chain links TRBV24-1 with TRBJ1-5; no reliable D call. Trimming left V 1 base short and J 7 bases short, with 4 bases between. Germline CDR1 KGHDR, CDR2 SFDVKD. This CDR3 is built from 12 residues. This chain's CDR3 is CATSDLGQPQHF. For the CDR3, the DNA is TGTGCCACCAGTGATTTAGGCCAGCCCCAGCATTTT.

The gene calls are TRBV10-3 and TRBJ1-3, with 7 bases that match TRBD1. There are 15 residues in the CDR3. Per the germline V gene, CDR1 is ENHRY and CDR2 is SYGVKD. With 6 bases clipped from V and 4 bases from J, the junction kept 9 bases outside the gene matches. The DNA of the CDR3 is TGTGCCATCAGGGAACAGGGGTCTTCGGGAAACACCATATATTTT. It codes for CAIREQGSSGNTIYF.

To note about this clone: A read error may account for a junction end that differs from germline. This chain joins TRBV7-7 and TRBJ2-3, with 10 bases fitting TRBD1. The germline gives CDR1 SSHAT, CDR2 FNYEAQ (reference sequence). CDR3 length equals 18 residues. DNA for the CDR3: TGTGCTAGCAGCTTAAGACAGGGGGCGAGAGGTGGCACAGATACGCAGTATTTT. Translating gives CASSLRQGARGGTDTQYF.

The chain carries TRBV19 and TRBJ1-1; D might be TRBD1 (6 bases). This CDR3 has 14 amino acids. Germline V gene lookup returns CDR1 LNHDA and CDR2 SQIVND (reference sequence). V was pared by 6 bases and J by 0 bases, with 11 bases between. The CDR3 DNA is TGTGCCAGTAGACGGACAGTCATGAACACTGAAGCTTTCTTT. Its translation is CASRRTVMNTEAFF.

The rearrangement joins TRBV14 to TRBJ1-5; 7 bases are a match to TRBD1. Germline values: CDR1 SGHDN, CDR2 FVKESK. V was pared by 8 bases and J by 0 bases, with 1 base of the junction left unmatched. CDR3 length equals 13 residues. CDR3 coding DNA: TGTGCCAGCGGGACAGTTAGCAATCAGCCCCAGCATTTT. Protein sequence: CASGTVSNQPQHF. Supplemented by reference TRBV14 and TRBJ1-5, the full variable domain reads EAGVTQFPSHSVIEKGQTVTLRCDPISGHDNLYWYRRVMGKEIKFLLHFVKESKQDESGMPNNRFLAERTGGTYSTLKVQPAELEDSGVYFCASGTVSNQPQHFGDGTRLSIL.

This clone has a single count. The V and J genes are TRBV27 and TRBJ1-6, with D perhaps matching TRBD1 (6 bases). This CDR3 spans 15 amino acids. V dropped 5 bases and J dropped 7 bases, with 15 bases sitting between them. The germline V gene has CDR1 MNHEY and CDR2 SMNVEV (reference sequence). The DNA for the CDR3 is TGTGCCAGCAGTCCAAGGGGGTTCCTCAATTCACCCCTCCACTTT. It is translated as CASSPRGFLNSPLHF.

This clone has just one count. This sequence joins TRBV28 and TRBJ1-1; no clear D. The CDR3 covers 15 residues. V gave up 5 bases and J gave up 0 bases, with 13 bases separating them. Germline lookup yields CDR1 MDHEN and CDR2 SYDVKM. CDR3 in DNA: TGTGCCAGCAGTCCTCGGTACGGAGTGAACACTGAAGCTTTCTTT. Residues: CASSPRYGVNTEAFF. The variable domain in full, with the rest retrieved from reference TRBV28 and TRBJ1-1, is DVKVTQSSRYLVKRTGEKVFLECVQDMDHENMFWYRQDPGLGLRLIYFSYDVKMKEKGDIPEGYSVSREKKERFSLILESASTNQTSMYLCASSPRYGVNTEAFFGQGTRLTVV.

The chain carries TRBV6-5 and TRBJ2-7; 8 bases align to TRBD1. Germline CDR1 is MNHEY and CDR2 is SVGAGI. CDR3 length: 13 residues. J lost 2 bases, V lost 9 bases, and 6 bases had no gene match. CDR3 DNA sequence: TGTGCCAGTACTCAACAGGGGGCCTACGAGCAGTACTTC. This sequence encodes CASTQQGAYEQYF.

This clone showed up just once. V and J are TRBV5-1 and TRBJ1-1, with TRBD1 as a possible D gene (5 bases). V lost 4 bases and J 3 bases, leaving 16 bases between the germline ends. Germline values: CDR1 SGHRS, CDR2 YFSETQ. There are 15 residues in the CDR3. This CDR3 is CASSGGGRSDTEAFF. The CDR3 DNA sequence: TGCGCCAGCAGCGGGGGAGGGCGAAGTGACACTGAAGCTTTCTTT.

J is TRBJ2-7 and V is TRBV6-6; no firm D call. V was pared by 6 bases and J by 1 base, with 10 bases between. The CDR3 contains 13 residues. The V gene's germline CDR1 is MNHNY and CDR2 SVGAGI (reference sequence). CDR3 nucleotides: TGTGCCAGCAGCCGCCTGGGGTCCTACGAGCAGTACTTC. It codes for CASSRLGSYEQYF.

This chain's CDR3 is CASSLDSNEKLFF. The CDR3 nucleotides read TGTGCCAGCAGCTTAGACAGTAATGAAAAACTGTTTTTT. The rearrangement links TRBV7-9 to TRBJ1-4; no clear D. The germline V gene encodes CDR1 SEHNR and CDR2 FQNEAQ (reference sequence). The CDR3 is 13 amino acids. V lost 1 base, J lost 4 bases, and 4 bases lay in between.

This chain links TRBV29-1 with TRBJ1-2, with 7 bases fitting TRBD1. V gave up 6 bases and J gave up 1 base; unmatched junction bases: 8. CDR1 and CDR2 from the germline V gene are SQVTM and ANQGSEA. This CDR3 is built from 14 residues. The CDR3 DNA reads TGCAGCGTCACACAGGGGACCTTTAACTATGGCTACACCTTC. Its protein product is CSVTQGTFNYGYTF.

The chain recombines TRBV27 with TRBJ1-4; 9 positions match TRBD1. Germline CDR1 MNHEY, CDR2 SMNVEV (reference sequence). The CDR3 is made up of 14 amino acids. J was trimmed by 8 bases and V by 5 bases; bases with no gene match: 6. The CDR3, as DNA: TGTGCCAGCAGTAGGGACAGGGCGCTGGAAAAACTGTTTTTT. Translation: CASSRDRALEKLFF. The full variable domain, in which reference TRBV27 and TRBJ1-4 provide the parts outside the CDR3, is EAQVTQNPRYLITVTGKKLTVTCSQNMNHEYMSWYRQDPGLGLRQIYYSMNVEVTDKGDVPEGYKVSRKEKRNFPLILESPSPNQTSLYFCASSRDRALEKLFFGSGTQLSVL.